The sequence of this TCR beta chain was determined in a study of T-cell memory formation after mild COVID-19. 5'RACE with constant-segment primers yielded barcoded, UMI-tagged TCR alpha and TCR beta cDNA libraries. MiXCR, run by TCRdb on the 5' RACE reads, gives a single entry per CDR3 protein. The sample carries 470,000 or so distinct CDR3 sequences, around 20% recorded once. Germline V gives CDR1 MNHEY, CDR2 SMNVEV (reference sequence). With 7 bases clipped from V and 8 bases from J, the junction kept 6 bases outside the gene matches. This CDR3 is 14 amino acids long. In this sample, this clonotype turned up a few times. Antigen specificity is unknown. Study-wide points: Clones that got smaller from day 15 to 85 had even CD4/CD8, while clones growing later tipped toward CD4+.

The chain employs TRBV27 and TRBJ2-1, with 12 positions matching TRBD2. The TCR comes from an adult woman who had mild COVID-19 (a few samples of this study predate the infection). Cell type and time point are not known. The sample consisted of PBMCs or a T cell subset sorted from them (not recorded which). CDR3 in DNA: TGTGCCAGCACCCGACTAGCGGGAGTGCATGAGCAGTTCTTC. The encoded protein is CASTRLAGVHEQFF.